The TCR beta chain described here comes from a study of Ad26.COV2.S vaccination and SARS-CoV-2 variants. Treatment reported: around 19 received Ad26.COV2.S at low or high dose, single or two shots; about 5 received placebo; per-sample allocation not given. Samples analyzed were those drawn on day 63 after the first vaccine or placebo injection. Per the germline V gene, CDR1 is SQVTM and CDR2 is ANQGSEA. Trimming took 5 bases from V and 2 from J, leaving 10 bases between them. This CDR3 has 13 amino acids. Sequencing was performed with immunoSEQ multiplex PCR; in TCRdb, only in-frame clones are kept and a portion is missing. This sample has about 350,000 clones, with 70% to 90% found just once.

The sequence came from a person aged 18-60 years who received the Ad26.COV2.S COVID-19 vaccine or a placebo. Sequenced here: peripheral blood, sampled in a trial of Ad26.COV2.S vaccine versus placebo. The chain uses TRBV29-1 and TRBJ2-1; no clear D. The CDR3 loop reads CSVTSDAYNEQFF. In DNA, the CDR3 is TGCAGCGTTACGTCCGACGCCTACAATGAGCAGTTCTTC.